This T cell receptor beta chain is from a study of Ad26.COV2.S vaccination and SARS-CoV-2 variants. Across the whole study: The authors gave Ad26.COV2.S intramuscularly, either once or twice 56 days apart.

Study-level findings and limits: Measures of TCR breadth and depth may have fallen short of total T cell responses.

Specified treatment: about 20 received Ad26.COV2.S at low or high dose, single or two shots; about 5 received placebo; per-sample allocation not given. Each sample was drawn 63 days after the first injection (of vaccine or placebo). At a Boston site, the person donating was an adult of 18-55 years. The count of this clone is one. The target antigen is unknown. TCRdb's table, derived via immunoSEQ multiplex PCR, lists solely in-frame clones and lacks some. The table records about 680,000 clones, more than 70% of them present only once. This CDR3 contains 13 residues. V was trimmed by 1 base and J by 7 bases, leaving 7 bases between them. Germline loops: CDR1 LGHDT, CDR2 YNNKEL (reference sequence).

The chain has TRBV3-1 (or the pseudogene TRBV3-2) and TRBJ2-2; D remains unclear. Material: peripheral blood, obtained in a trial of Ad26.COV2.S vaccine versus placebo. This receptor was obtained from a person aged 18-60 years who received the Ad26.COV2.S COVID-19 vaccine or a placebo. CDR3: CASSQGFNGELFF. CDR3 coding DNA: TGTGCCAGCAGCCAAGGTTTCAACGGGGAGCTGTTTTTT.